These T cell receptor beta chains were read from a single sample in a study of cytomegalovirus exposure and HLA in healthy donors. Clones were sequenced by immunoSEQ multiplex PCR, and TCRdb holds only the in-frame ones, with some missing. The sample lists 130,000 or so clones, roughly 72% occurring once. Sequenced: PBMCs. All receptors derive from a male donor in good health and CMV-seronegative. Both conserved end residues are part of each CDR3. Each record gives: CDR3 DNA, CDR3 protein, J gene, V gene, clone size, D gene. A D gene is named only where the DNA matches it firmly. The size of a clone is reported for some rows only, either as once, few or many, or as a class for expanded clones.

DNA: TGCGCCAGCAGCCCCGAGGCCAGCGGCACCGGGGAGCTGTTTTTT
CDR3: CASSPEASGTGELFF
J: TRBJ2-2
V: TRBV4-3
size: few
D: NA

DNA: TGTGCCAGCAGGGGGACAGGGCCCGGCGAGCAGTACTTC
CDR3: CASRGTGPGEQYF
J: TRBJ2-7
V: TRBV27
size: few
D: TRBD1

DNA: TGTGCCAGTCTACGGGCAGGGAAGGACACTGAAGCTTTCTTT
CDR3: CASLRAGKDTEAFF
J: TRBJ1-1
V: TRBV6-6
size: NA
D: NA

DNA: TGTGCCAGCAGTTTGGGGGGGCGCCAAGGGGAGCAGTACTTC
CDR3: CASSLGGRQGEQYF
J: TRBJ2-7
V: TRBV28
size: NA
D: NA

DNA: TGCAGCGTGAGTTTGGTGGAGACCCAGTACTTC
CDR3: CSVSLVETQYF
J: TRBJ2-5
V: TRBV29-1
size: NA
D: NA

DNA: TGCGCCAGCAGCCACCTCCGGGAGGTCTCCTACGAGCAGTACTTC
CDR3: CASSHLREVSYEQYF
J: TRBJ2-7
V: TRBV4-3
size: once
D: TRBD2

DNA: TGTGCCAGCAGCTTAGAGGGGGCGGGTGAAGCTTTCTTT
CDR3: CASSLEGAGEAFF
J: TRBJ1-1
V: TRBV7-9
size: once
D: TRBD1

DNA: TGCGCCAGCAGTCATCCGGGACAGGGTGGTACAGATACGCAGTATTTT
CDR3: CASSHPGQGGTDTQYF
J: TRBJ2-3
V: TRBV5-1
size: NA
D: TRBD1

DNA: TGTGCCAGTAGGATAGGACGGGGAGCAACTAATGAAAAACTGTTTTTT
CDR3: CASRIGRGATNEKLFF
J: TRBJ1-4
V: TRBV19
size: NA
D: NA

DNA: TGTGCCAGCAGCGCTCATCAGAGCACAGGCCCGAACACTGAAGCTTTCTTT
CDR3: CASSAHQSTGPNTEAFF
J: TRBJ1-1
V: TRBV7-9
size: NA
D: NA

DNA: TGTGCCAGCCGCAGGGACTCCTACAATGAGCAGTTCTTC
CDR3: CASRRDSYNEQFF
J: TRBJ2-1
V: TRBV11-2
size: NA
D: NA

DNA: TGTGCCAGCAAGGAGACTGGTGGCACAGATACGCAGTATTTT
CDR3: CASKETGGTDTQYF
J: TRBJ2-3
V: TRBV2
size: NA
D: NA

DNA: TGTTCCAGCAGCTTTGGGCAAGCAGGGTTATTGGAGACCCAGTACTTC
CDR3: CSSSFGQAGLLETQYF
J: TRBJ2-5
V: TRBV7-9
size: NA
D: NA

DNA: TGTGCCAGCAGCGATACAGGTTTATTGGGAAACACCATATATTTT
CDR3: CASSDTGLLGNTIYF
J: TRBJ1-3
V: TRBV9
size: NA
D: NA

DNA: TGTGCCAGCAGCGAAGGACTAGCGATATACAATGAGCAGTTCTTC
CDR3: CASSEGLAIYNEQFF
J: TRBJ2-1
V: TRBV2
size: NA
D: TRBD2

DNA: TGTGCCAGCAGTTCCGCAGGGTTTGCCAAAAACATTCAGTACTTC
CDR3: CASSSAGFAKNIQYF
J: TRBJ2-4
V: TRBV28
size: NA
D: NA